This T cell receptor (beta chain) was identified in a study of T cell responses to AZD1222 COVID-19 vaccine. General observations from the study: Spike-specific TCR breadth and depth were elevated following two AZD1222 doses.

As concerns this clone: Its cognate antigen is unknown.

Germline values: CDR1 SQVTM, CDR2 ANQGSEA. Deletions cut 8 bases from V and 8 bases from J, with 18 bases between. This CDR3 is 12 amino acids long. Whether given at about 4 or about 12 weeks, second doses were pooled. Sequencing used immunoSEQ multiplex PCR; TCRdb keeps in-frame clones, though not all of them. The sample lists 100,000 or so clones, 87% occurring once. This clonotype originated in an adult who received the AZD1222 COVID-19 vaccine. The chain is built from TRBV29-1 and TRBJ1-2, with D perhaps TRBD1 (6 bases). The input for sequencing was peripheral blood, taken 28 days after the second AZD1222 dose. This CDR3 reads CSSRGGGGGYTF. For the CDR3, the DNA is TGCAGCTCTAGAGGAGGGGGAGGCGGCTACACCTTC. The entire variable domain, with the rest obtained from reference TRBV29-1 and TRBJ1-2, is as follows: SAVISQKPSRDICQRGTSLTIQCQVDSQVTMMFWYRQQPGQSLTLIATANQGSEATYESGFVIDKFPISRPNLTFSTLTVSNMSPEDSSIYLCSSRGGGGGYTFGSGTRLTVV.